Presented here are 2 T cell receptor beta chains from one specimen sequenced in a study of PD-L1 blockade in urothelial cancer. The assay was immunoSEQ multiplex PCR, and TCRdb's table has in-frame clones only and misses some. The top ten clones hold approximately 23% of a sample with roughly 49,000 clones, 70% to 90% of them seen once. The time point here: pretreatment peripheral blood. The sample in question was PBMCs, obtained around atezolizumab (anti-PD-L1) treatment. All receptors derive from a man in his fifties or sixties with urothelial cancer.

The chain employs TRBV5-6 and TRBJ1-1, with D hard to call. CDR1 is SGHDT, CDR2 YYEEEE, per germline. This CDR3 contains 15 residues. Trimming stripped 0 bases from V and 0 bases from J, with 9 bases between. The CDR3 DNA reads TGTGCCAGCAGCTTGGGTGGCACGTTGAACACTGAAGCTTTCTTT. This encodes CASSLGGTLNTEAFF. The full variable domain, completed using reference TRBV5-6 and TRBJ1-1, is DAGVTQSPTHLIKTRGQQVTLRCSPKSGHDTVSWYQQALGQGPQFIFQYYEEEERQRGNFPDRFSGHQFPNYSSELNVNALLLGDSALYLCASSLGGTLNTEAFFGQGTRLTVV.

The gene calls are TRBV28 and TRBJ1-2; 7 nucleotides match TRBD1. The germline CDR1 and CDR2 sequences are MDHEN and SYDVKM. With 6 bases clipped from V and 8 bases from J, the junction kept 3 bases outside the gene matches. The length of the CDR3 is 11 residues. CDR3 DNA: TGTGCCAGCAGAGGGGGCGGGGGCTACACCTTC. Protein: CASRGGGGYTF.